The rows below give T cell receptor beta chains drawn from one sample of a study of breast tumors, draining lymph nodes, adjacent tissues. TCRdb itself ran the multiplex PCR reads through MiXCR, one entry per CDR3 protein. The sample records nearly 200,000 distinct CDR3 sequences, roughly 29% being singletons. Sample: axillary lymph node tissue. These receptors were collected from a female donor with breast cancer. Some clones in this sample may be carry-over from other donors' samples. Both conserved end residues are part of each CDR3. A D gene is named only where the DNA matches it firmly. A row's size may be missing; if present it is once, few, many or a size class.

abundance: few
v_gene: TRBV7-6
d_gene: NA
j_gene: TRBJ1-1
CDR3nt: TGTGCCAGCAGCTTAGGGCCCAGGCGGGAAGCTTTCTTT
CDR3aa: CASSLGPRREAFF

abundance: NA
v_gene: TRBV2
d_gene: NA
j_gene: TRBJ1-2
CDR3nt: TGTGCCAGCATTTCCCGGGACCGCCAGAACGGCTACACCTTC
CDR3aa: CASISRDRQNGYTF

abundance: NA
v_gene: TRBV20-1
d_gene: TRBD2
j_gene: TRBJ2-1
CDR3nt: TGCAGTGCTAGAGGAGCTAGCGGGAAGGGCTACAATGAGCAGTTCTTC
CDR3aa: CSARGASGKGYNEQFF

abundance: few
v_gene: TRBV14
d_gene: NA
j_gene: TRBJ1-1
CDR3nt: TGTGCCAGCAGCCAAGAAAGGGGAGCTGAAGCTTTCTTT
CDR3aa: CASSQERGAEAFF

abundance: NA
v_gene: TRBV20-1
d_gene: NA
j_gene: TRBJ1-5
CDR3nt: TGCAGTGCTAGCCCTCTAGCGGGGGAAAGCAATCAGCCCCAGCATTTT
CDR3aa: CSASPLAGESNQPQHF

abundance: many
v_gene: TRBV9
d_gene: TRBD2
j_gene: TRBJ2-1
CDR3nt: TGTGCCAGCAGCGTAGACCTAGCGGGGGCCACCGAGCAGTTCTTC
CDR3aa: CASSVDLAGATEQFF

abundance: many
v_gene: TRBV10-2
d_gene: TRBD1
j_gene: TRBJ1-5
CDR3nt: TGCGCCAGCAGTGGCCCCGACAGGGGTGGCAATCAGCCCCAGCATTTT
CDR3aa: CASSGPDRGGNQPQHF

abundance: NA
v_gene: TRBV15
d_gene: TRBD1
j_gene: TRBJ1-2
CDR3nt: TGTGCCGCCAGCAGCGCGAAGGGGGCTTATGGCTACACCTTC
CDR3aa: CAASSAKGAYGYTF

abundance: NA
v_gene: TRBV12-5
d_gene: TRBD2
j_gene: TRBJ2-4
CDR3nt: TGTGCTAGTGGTTTGAAGGCTAAAACAAGCGGGAGTATAACCAAAAACATTCAGTACTTC
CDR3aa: CASGLKAKTSGSITKNIQYF

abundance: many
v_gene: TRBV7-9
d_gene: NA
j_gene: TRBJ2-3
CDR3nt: TGTGCCAGCAGCTTAGGGTCGGCATCTGCACAGGGTACGCAGTATTTT
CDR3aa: CASSLGSASAQGTQYF